The TCR beta chain under discussion was sequenced for a study of T cell responses to AZD1222 COVID-19 vaccine. Study-level results: Unmutated regions of variants are reportedly targeted by nearly half of spike-specific TCRs. Recipients of two AZD1222 doses showed rising Spike-specific TCR breadth and depth. Clonal diversity was possibly underestimated, and the donors were mostly white British, with more females.

The CDR3 is 15 residues long. Germline V gene sequence: CDR1 SGHTS, CDR2 YDEGEE. V gave up 4 bases and J gave up 7 bases, with 20 bases separating them. Points on this clone: Its antigen is unidentified.

Generated by immunoSEQ multiplex PCR, the TCRdb table keeps only in-frame clones and is missing some. The table shows roughly 150,000 clones, with 90% occurring only once. Second-dose recipients at about 4 or about 12 weeks were treated as one pooled group. The sequencing used peripheral blood, collected 28 days after the second AZD1222 dose. This TCR was recovered from an adult who received the AZD1222 COVID-19 vaccine. The rearrangement joins TRBV5-8 to TRBJ2-5; D possibly uses TRBD1 or TRBD2 (6 bases each). As DNA, the CDR3 is TGTGCCAGCAGCCGGAGTGGAGGGGGGTTACGGACCCAGTACTTC. Translating gives CASSRSGGGLRTQYF.